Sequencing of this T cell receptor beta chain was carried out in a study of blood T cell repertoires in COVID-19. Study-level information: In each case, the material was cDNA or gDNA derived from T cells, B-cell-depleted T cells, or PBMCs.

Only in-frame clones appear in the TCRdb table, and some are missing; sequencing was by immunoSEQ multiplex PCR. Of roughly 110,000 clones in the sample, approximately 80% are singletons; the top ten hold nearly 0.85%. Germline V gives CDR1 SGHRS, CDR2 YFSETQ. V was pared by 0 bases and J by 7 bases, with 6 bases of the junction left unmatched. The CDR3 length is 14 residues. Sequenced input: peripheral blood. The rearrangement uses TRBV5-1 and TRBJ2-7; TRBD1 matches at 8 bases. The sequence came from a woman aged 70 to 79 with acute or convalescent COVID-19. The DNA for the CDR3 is TGCGCCAGCAGCTTGGCTCAGGGGGCTAGAGAGCAGTACTTC. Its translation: CASSLAQGAREQYF.